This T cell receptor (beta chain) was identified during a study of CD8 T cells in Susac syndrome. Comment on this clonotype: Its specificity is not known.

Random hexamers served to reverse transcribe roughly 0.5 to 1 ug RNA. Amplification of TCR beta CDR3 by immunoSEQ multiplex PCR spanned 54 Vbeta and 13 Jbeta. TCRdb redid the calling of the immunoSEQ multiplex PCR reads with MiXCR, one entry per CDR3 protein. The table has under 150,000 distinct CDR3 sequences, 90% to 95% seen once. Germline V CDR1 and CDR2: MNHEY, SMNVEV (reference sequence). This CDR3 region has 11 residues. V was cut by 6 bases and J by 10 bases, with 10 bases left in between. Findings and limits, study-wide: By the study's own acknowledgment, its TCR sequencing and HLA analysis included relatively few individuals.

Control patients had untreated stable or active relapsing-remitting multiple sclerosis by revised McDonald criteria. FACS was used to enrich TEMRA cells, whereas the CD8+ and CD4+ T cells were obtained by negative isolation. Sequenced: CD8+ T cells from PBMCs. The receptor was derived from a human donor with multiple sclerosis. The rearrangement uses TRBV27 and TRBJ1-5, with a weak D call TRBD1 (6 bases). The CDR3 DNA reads TGTGCCAGCAGCCAAGGGGGTCCCCAGCATTTT. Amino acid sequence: CASSQGGPQHF.